These T cell receptor beta chains were read from a single sample in a study of blood T cell repertoires in COVID-19. Libraries were prepared by immunoSEQ multiplex PCR; TCRdb keeps only in-frame clonotypes and omits some of them. The table lists under 300,000 clones, around 90% of them singletons. Sequenced sample: PBMCs or T cells enriched from blood (not recorded which). These receptors all stem from a human donor in a cohort exposed to, infected with or recovered from COVID-19 (not recorded which). The donor label of this sample is uncertain. Each CDR3 is given with its conserved first and last residue. D genes are given only for firm matches. The listing skips clone size in some rows; elsewhere it reads once, few, many or a size class.

v_gene	j_gene	abundance	d_gene	CDR3nt	CDR3aa
TRBV5-4	TRBJ1-1	.	TRBD1	TGTGCCAGCAGCTTGGGGCAGGGGGCGCCGAACACTGAAGCTTTCTTT	CASSLGQGAPNTEAFF
TRBV19	TRBJ2-3	.	TRBD2	TGTGCCAGTAGTATCCGGACTAGCGGGGGGGGAAGCACAGATACGCAGTATTTT	CASSIRTSGGGSTDTQYF
TRBV27	TRBJ1-3	.	.	TGTGCCAGCAGTTTATACCCAGGGGTCGGTGGAAACACCATATATTTT	CASSLYPGVGGNTIYF
TRBV29-1	TRBJ2-5	.	.	TGCAGCGTTTCCGCAGGGGTGACCCAGTACTTC	CSVSAGVTQYF
TRBV29-1	TRBJ1-1	.	TRBD1	TGCAGCGTCCTCAGGGGGCACACTGAAGCTTTCTTT	CSVLRGHTEAFF
TRBV7-9	TRBJ2-7	.	TRBD1	TGTGCCAGCAGCGACCGGGACAGGCCCACCTACGAGCAGTACTTC	CASSDRDRPTYEQYF
TRBV27	TRBJ1-2	.	.	TGTGCCAGCGGGAAATGGGACACCGACTATGGCTACACCTTC	CASGKWDTDYGYTF
TRBV5-5	TRBJ2-7	.	TRBD1	TGTGCCAGCAGCAACAGACAGGGTAGCTACGAGCAGTACTTC	CASSNRQGSYEQYF
TRBV10-1	TRBJ2-1	.	TRBD1	TGCGCCAGCAGTGAGTCTCAGGGGGACCCCTACAATGAGCAGTTCTTC	CASSESQGDPYNEQFF
TRBV20-1	TRBJ2-7	.	.	TGCAGTGCTAGTAAGTCAGGGCGCTACGAGCAGTACTTC	CSASKSGRYEQYF
TRBV7-3	TRBJ2-5	.	.	TGTGCCAGCAGCCCGGGGGGCCGCCAAGAGACCCAGTACTTC	CASSPGGRQETQYF
TRBV6-5	TRBJ2-7	.	TRBD1	TGTGCCAGCAGATCGGGACAGGGCGGAATTAGCGAGCAGTACTTC	CASRSGQGGISEQYF
TRBV5-4	TRBJ1-6	.	TRBD1	TGTGCCAGCTATGAGGGACAGTCCTCAGCGGGTTCACCCCTCCACTTT	CASYEGQSSAGSPLHF
TRBV2	TRBJ1-4	.	TRBD1	TGTGCCAGCAGTAGGGACAGGGAGGCGAATGAAAAACTGTTTTTT	CASSRDREANEKLFF
TRBV14	TRBJ1-3	.	.	TGTGCCAGCAGCCAAGGAGTATCGTCTGGAAACACCATATATTTT	CASSQGVSSGNTIYF
TRBV4-1	TRBJ2-3	.	.	TGCGCCAGCAGCCAAGTCCCTTCGGGGGTGGGCACAGATACGCAGTATTTT	CASSQVPSGVGTDTQYF
TRBV6-5	TRBJ1-2	.	TRBD1	TGTGCCAGCAGTTACTCCGGACAGGGGGACTATGGCTACACCTTC	CASSYSGQGDYGYTF
TRBV5-5	TRBJ1-1	.	.	TGTGCCAGCAGCTTGGAGCAGGTAAACACTGAAGCTTTCTTT	CASSLEQVNTEAFF
TRBV6-5	TRBJ1-2	.	TRBD1	TGTGCCAGCAGTATGGGACAGGGAGGAGCCTATGGCTACACCTTC	CASSMGQGGAYGYTF
TRBV27	TRBJ2-1	.	.	TGTGCCAGCAGTAGGCGGGACGGGCGGAATGAGCAGTTCTTC	CASSRRDGRNEQFF
TRBV29-1	TRBJ1-2	.	.	TGCAGCGTTGAAGGCCAGGGTGGGGGCTACACCTTC	CSVEGQGGGYTF
TRBV24-1	TRBJ1-5	.	TRBD1	TGTGCCACCAGTGATTCCGGACAGGGAGTAGGGCCCCAGCATTTT	CATSDSGQGVGPQHF
TRBV6-1	TRBJ2-7	.	.	TGTGCCGGCAGTGACCTGGAGGGGTATGAGCAGTACTTC	CAGSDLEGYEQYF
TRBV4-3	TRBJ1-1	.	.	TGCGCCAGCAGCCAAAACAGGGTCACTGAAGCTTTCTTT	CASSQNRVTEAFF
TRBV7-2	TRBJ2-3	.	.	TGTGCCAGCAGCTTTGGGCAGGGCAGCTCAGATACGCAGTATTTT	CASSFGQGSSDTQYF
TRBV5-5	TRBJ2-1	.	TRBD2	TGTGCCAGCAGCTTGGATGCGCTAGCGGGGCTCAATGAGCAGTTCTTC	CASSLDALAGLNEQFF
TRBV18	TRBJ1-1	.	.	TGTGCCAGCTCACCAGGCCGGGGGACGAACACTGAAGCTTTCTTT	CASSPGRGTNTEAFF
TRBV29-1	TRBJ1-2	.	TRBD1	TGCAGCGGTACTACAGGGGCCTATGGCTACACCTTC	CSGTTGAYGYTF
TRBV27	TRBJ1-6	few	TRBD1	TGTGCCAGCAGTTTATCGTTTACAGGGGGGACCCTCCACTTT	CASSLSFTGGTLHF
TRBV18	TRBJ2-3	.	TRBD2	TGTGCCAGCTCACCACTCAGAAGCGGGGGGAAAAATACGCAGTATTTT	CASSPLRSGGKNTQYF
TRBV10-3	TRBJ1-2	.	TRBD1	TGTGCCATCAGTGGCTCGACAGGGGGTCTAAGTTACGGCTACACCTTC	CAISGSTGGLSYGYTF
TRBV7-8	TRBJ1-2	.	TRBD1	TGTGCCAGCAGCTTAGCGACAGGGATAGGGTATGGCTACACCTTC	CASSLATGIGYGYTF
TRBV5-5	TRBJ2-1	.	.	TGTGCCAGCAGCTTGTGGGGCAGGGGAACCTACAATGAGCAGTTCTTC	CASSLWGRGTYNEQFF
TRBV6-5	TRBJ1-2	.	TRBD1	TGTGCCAGCAGCCTTAAAACAGGGGAAGGCTACACCTTC	CASSLKTGEGYTF
TRBV3-1/TRBV3-2	TRBJ1-5	.	.	TGTGCCAGCAGCCAAGGCGCGAATCAGCCCCAGCATTTT	CASSQGANQPQHF
TRBV10-2	TRBJ1-5	.	.	TGCGCCAGCAGTTCGGGGGGCGTTCAGCCCCAGCATTTT	CASSSGGVQPQHF